This TCR beta chain was identified in a study of cytomegalovirus exposure and HLA in healthy donors. This clone was counted between two and nine times. Its antigen is not identified. This CDR3 has 15 amino acids. V lost 6 bases to trimming and J lost 4 bases; unmatched junction nucleotides: 7. Germline CDR1 reads SNHLY; CDR2 reads FYNNEI. Whole-study findings and limits: Some segments of the V type, notably TRBV6-2 and TRBV6-3, were excluded as indistinguishable.

This PCR relied on a set of 60 Vbeta primers and 13 Jbeta primers. Repertoires were generated with immunoSEQ multiplex PCR, while TCRdb's copy carries only in-frame clones and drops some. The sample records fewer than 200,000 clones, more than 9.5% being singletons. The chain is built from TRBV2 and TRBJ1-2; TRBD1 aligns across 11 bases. The source of this sequence is a middle-aged man in good health and CMV-seropositive. The sample taken for sequencing was PBMCs. The CDR3 DNA sequence: TGTGCCAGCAGGGTCGGACAGGGGGCTACCTATGGCTACACCTTC. It is translated as CASRVGQGATYGYTF.